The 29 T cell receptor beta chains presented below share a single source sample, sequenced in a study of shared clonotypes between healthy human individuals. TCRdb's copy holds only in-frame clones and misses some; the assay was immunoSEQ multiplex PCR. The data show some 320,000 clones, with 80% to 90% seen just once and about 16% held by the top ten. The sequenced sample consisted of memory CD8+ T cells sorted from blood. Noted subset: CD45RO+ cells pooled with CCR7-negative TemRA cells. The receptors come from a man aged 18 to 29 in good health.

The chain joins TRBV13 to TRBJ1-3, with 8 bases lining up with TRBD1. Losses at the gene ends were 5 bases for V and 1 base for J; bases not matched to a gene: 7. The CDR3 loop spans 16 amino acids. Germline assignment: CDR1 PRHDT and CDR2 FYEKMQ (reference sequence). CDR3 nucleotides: TGTGCCAGCAGCACGGAACAGGGGGAGTCTGGAAACACCATATATTTT. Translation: CASSTEQGESGNTIYF.

The CDR3 bases are TGTGCCAGCAGATATGGCTCAGACGAATATAGCACAGATACGCAGTATTTT. This sequence encodes CASRYGSDEYSTDTQYF. The chain uses TRBV5-6 and TRBJ2-3; the D is unclear. The germline V gene has CDR1 SGHDT and CDR2 YYEEEE. Trimming left V 5 bases short and J 0 bases short, with 19 bases between. The CDR3 is 17 amino acids. Using reference TRBV5-6 and TRBJ2-3 for the parts outside the CDR3, the full variable domain is DAGVTQSPTHLIKTRGQQVTLRCSPKSGHDTVSWYQQALGQGPQFIFQYYEEEERQRGNFPDRFSGHQFPNYSSELNVNALLLGDSALYLCASRYGSDEYSTDTQYFGPGTRLTVL.

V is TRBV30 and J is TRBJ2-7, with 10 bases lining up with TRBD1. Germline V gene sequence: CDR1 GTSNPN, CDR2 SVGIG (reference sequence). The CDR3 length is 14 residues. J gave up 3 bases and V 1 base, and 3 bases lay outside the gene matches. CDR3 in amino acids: CAWSGGTGDYEQYF. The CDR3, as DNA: TGTGCCTGGAGTGGAGGGACAGGGGACTACGAGCAGTACTTC.

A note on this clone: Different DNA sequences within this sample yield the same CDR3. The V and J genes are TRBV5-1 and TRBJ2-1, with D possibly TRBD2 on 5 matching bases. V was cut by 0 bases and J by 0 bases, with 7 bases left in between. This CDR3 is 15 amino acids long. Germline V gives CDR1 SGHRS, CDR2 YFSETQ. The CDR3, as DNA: TGCGCCAGCAGCTTGGAAGGGAGCTCCTACAATGAGCAGTTCTTC. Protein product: CASSLEGSSYNEQFF.

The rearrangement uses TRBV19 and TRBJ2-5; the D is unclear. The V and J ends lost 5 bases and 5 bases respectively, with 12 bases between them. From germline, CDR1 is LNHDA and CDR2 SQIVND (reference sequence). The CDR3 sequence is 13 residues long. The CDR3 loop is CASSLGLLETQYF. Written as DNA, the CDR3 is TGTGCCAGTAGTCTCGGTCTTTTGGAGACCCAGTACTTC.

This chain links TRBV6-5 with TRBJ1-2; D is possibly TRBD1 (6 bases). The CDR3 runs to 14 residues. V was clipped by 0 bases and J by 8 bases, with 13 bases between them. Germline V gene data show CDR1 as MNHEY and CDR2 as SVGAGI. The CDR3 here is CASSYSAGVEGYTF. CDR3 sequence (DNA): TGTGCCAGCAGTTACTCAGCAGGGGTGGAAGGCTACACCTTC.

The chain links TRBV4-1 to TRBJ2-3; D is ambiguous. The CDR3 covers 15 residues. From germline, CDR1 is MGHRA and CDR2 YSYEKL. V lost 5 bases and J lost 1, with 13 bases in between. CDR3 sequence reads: CASSSRQVGTDTQYF. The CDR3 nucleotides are TGCGCCAGCAGCTCTCGGCAAGTCGGCACAGATACGCAGTATTTT.

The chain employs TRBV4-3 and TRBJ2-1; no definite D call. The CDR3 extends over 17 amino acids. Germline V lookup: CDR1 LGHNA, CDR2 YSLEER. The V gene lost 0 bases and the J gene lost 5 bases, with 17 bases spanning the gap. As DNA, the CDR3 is TGCGCCAGCAGCCAAGACTCACTTAGTTATGAGGACAATGAGCAGTTCTTC. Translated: CASSQDSLSYEDNEQFF.

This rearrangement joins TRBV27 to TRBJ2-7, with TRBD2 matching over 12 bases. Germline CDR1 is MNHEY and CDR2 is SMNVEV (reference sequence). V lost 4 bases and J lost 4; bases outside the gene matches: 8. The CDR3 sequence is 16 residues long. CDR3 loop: CASSSRTSGDRYEQYF. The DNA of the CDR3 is TGTGCCAGCAGTTCAAGGACTAGCGGGGATAGGTACGAGCAGTACTTC.

The CDR3 DNA reads as TGTGCCAGCAGCCCCCGGACTGGCTGGGAGCAGTACTTC. Encoded protein: CASSPRTGWEQYF. The chain has TRBV7-6 and TRBJ2-7; the D gene is possibly TRBD2 (5 bases). Between the trimmed V and J ends, which lost 5 bases and 7 bases, there was a span of 15 bases. The CDR3 has 13 residues. Germline CDR1 is SGHVS and CDR2 is FNYEAQ.

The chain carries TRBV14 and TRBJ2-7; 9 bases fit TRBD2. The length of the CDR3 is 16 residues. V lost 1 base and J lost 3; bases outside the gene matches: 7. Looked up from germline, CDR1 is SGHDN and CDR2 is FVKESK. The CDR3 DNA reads TGTGCCAGCAGCCAAGCCCCGGGACTAGCAGACTACGAGCAGTACTTC. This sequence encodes CASSQAPGLADYEQYF. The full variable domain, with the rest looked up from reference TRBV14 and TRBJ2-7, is EAGVTQFPSHSVIEKGQTVTLRCDPISGHDNLYWYRRVMGKEIKFLLHFVKESKQDESGMPNNRFLAERTGGTYSTLKVQPAELEDSGVYFCASSQAPGLADYEQYFGPGTRLTVT.

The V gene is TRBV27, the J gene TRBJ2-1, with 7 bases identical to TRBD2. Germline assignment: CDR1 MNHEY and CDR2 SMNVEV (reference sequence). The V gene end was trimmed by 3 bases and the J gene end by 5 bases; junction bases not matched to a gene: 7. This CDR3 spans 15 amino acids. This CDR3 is CASSFRAGSHNEQFF. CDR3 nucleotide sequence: TGTGCCAGCAGTTTCCGAGCGGGGTCTCACAATGAGCAGTTCTTC.

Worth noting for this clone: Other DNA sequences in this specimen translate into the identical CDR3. CDR3 in DNA: TGTGCCTGGAGTGTACAGGAAAATCAGCCCCAGCATTTT. As protein: CAWSVQENQPQHF. The V and J genes are TRBV30 and TRBJ1-5, with D perhaps matching TRBD1 (5 bases). The CDR3 is made up of 13 amino acids. Germline CDR1 is GTSNPN and CDR2 is SVGIG (reference sequence). V was pared by 0 bases and J by 4 bases, with 7 bases between.

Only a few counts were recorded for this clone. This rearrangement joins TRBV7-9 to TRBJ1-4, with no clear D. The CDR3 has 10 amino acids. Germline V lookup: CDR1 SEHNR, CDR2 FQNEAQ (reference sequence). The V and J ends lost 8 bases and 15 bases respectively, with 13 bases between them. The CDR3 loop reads CASYPGDVFF. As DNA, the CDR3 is TGTGCCAGCTACCCCGGTGATGTGTTTTTT.

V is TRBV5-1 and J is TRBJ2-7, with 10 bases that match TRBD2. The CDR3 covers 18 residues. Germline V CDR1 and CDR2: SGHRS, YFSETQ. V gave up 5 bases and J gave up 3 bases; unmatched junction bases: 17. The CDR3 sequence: CASRRSGGTLRKVYEQYF. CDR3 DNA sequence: TGCGCCAGCAGACGTAGCGGGGGGACCCTGAGAAAAGTCTACGAGCAGTACTTC.

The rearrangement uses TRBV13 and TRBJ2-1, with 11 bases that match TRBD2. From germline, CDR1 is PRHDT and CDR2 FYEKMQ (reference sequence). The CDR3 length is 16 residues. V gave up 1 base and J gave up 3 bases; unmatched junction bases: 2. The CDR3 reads CASSLEGLAVYNEQFF. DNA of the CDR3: TGTGCCAGCAGCTTAGAGGGACTAGCGGTCTACAATGAGCAGTTCTTC.

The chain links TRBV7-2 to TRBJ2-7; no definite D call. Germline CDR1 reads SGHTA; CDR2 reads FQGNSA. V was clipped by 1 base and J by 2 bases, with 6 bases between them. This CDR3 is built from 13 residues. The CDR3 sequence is CASSLVPPYEQYF. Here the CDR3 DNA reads TGTGCCAGCAGCTTAGTGCCACCCTACGAGCAGTACTTC.

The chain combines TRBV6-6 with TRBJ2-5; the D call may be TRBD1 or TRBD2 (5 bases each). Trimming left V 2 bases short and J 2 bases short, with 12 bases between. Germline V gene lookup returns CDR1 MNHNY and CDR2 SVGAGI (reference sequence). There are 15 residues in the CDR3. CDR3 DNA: TGTGCCAGCAGTTACCGGGGACGGTTACAAGAGACCCAGTACTTC. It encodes CASSYRGRLQETQYF.

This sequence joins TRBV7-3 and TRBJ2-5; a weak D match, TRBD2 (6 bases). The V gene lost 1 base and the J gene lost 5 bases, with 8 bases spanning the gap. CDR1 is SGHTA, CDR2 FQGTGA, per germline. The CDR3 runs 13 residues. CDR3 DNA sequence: TGTGCCAGCAGCTTAAATCGGGGGGAGACCCAGTACTTC. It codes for CASSLNRGETQYF.

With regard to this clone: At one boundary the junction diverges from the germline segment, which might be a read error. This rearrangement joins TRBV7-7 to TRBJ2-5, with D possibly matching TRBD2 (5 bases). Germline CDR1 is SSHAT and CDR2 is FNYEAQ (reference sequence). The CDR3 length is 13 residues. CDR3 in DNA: TGTGCTAGCAGTGAGAGGGTTCAAGAGACCCAGTACTTC. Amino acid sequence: CASSERVQETQYF.

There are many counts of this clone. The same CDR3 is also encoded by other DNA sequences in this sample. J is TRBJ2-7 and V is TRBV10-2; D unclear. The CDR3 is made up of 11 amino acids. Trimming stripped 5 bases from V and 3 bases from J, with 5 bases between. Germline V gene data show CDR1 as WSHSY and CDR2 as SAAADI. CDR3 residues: CASSSSYEQYF. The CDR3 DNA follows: TGCGCCAGCAGTTCTAGCTACGAGCAGTACTTC.

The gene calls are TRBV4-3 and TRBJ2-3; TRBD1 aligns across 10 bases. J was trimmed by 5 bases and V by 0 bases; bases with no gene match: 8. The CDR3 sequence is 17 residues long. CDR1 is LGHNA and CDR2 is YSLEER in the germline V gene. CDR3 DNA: TGCGCCAGCAGCCAAGAAGGCGACAGGGGGCCGGGAGATACGCAGTATTTT. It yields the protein CASSQEGDRGPGDTQYF.

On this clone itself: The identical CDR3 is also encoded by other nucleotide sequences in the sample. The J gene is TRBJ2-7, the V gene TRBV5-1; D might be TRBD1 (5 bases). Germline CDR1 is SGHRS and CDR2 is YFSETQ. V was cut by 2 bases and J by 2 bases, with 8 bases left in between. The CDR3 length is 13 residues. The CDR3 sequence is CASSLTGAYEQYF. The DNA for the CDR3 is TGCGCCAGCAGCTTAACAGGAGCCTACGAGCAGTACTTC.

Here the CDR3 reads CASSFPGQGGEKLFF. The CDR3 coding sequence is TGTGCCAGCAGCTTCCCGGGACAGGGAGGGGAAAAACTGTTTTTT. The chain carries TRBV7-9 and TRBJ1-4; TRBD1 agrees at 9 bases. Germline CDR1 reads SEHNR; CDR2 reads FQNEAQ (reference sequence). CDR3 length: 15 residues. J lost 8 bases, V lost 3 bases, and 7 bases had no gene match. Variable domain in full (rest from reference TRBV7-9 and TRBJ1-4): DTGVSQNPRHKITKRGQNVTFRCDPISEHNRLYWYRQTLGQGPEFLTYFQNEAQLEKSRLLSDRFSAERPKGSFSTLEIQRTEQGDSAMYLCASSFPGQGGEKLFFGSGTQLSVL.

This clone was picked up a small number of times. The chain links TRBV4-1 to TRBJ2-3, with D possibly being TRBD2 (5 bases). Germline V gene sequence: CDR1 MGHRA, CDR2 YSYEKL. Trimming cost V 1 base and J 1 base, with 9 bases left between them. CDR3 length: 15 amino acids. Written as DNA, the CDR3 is TGCGCCAGCAGCCAAGGGGCGGGCCGCACAGATACGCAGTATTTT. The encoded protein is CASSQGAGRTDTQYF.

The CDR3 here is CASSLIRAAQETQYF. The CDR3 coding sequence is TGTGCCAGCAGTTTGATCAGGGCCGCACAAGAGACCCAGTACTTC. V is TRBV27 and J is TRBJ2-5; TRBD1 might be the D (5 bases). The germline V and J ends were trimmed by 3 bases and 2 bases, with 13 bases remaining between them. CDR1 is MNHEY and CDR2 is SMNVEV in the germline V gene (reference sequence). The CDR3 contains 15 residues.

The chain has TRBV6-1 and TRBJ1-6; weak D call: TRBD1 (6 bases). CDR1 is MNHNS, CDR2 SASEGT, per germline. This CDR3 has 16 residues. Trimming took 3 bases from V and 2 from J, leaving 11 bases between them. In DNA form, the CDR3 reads TGTGCCAGCAGTGAGATAAACAGGGCCTATAATTCACCCCTCCACTTT. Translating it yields CASSEINRAYNSPLHF.

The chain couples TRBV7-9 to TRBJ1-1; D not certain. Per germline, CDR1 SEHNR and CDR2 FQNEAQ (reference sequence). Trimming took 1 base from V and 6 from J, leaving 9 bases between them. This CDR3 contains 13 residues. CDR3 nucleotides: TGTGCCAGCAGCTTAGGCGACACTGCTGAAGCTTTCTTT. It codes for CASSLGDTAEAFF.

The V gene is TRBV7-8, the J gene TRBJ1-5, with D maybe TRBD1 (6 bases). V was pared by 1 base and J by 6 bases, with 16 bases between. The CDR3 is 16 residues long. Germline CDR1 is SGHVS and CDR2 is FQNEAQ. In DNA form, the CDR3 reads TGTGCCAGCAGCTTAGTTCGGGGGGACATCAGTCAGCCCCAGCATTTT. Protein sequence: CASSLVRGDISQPQHF.